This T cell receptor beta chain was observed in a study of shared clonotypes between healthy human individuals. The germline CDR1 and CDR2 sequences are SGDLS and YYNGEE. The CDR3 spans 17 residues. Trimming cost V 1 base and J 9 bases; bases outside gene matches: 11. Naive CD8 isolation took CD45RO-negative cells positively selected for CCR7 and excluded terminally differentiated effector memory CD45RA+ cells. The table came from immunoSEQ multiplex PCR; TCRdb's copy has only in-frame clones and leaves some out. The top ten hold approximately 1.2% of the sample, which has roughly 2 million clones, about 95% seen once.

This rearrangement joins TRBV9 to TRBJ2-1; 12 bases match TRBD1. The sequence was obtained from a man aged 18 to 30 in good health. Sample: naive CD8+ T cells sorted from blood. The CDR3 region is CASSVSLWGQGAIEQFF. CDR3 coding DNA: TGTGCCAGCAGCGTATCCCTGTGGGGACAGGGGGCTATTGAGCAGTTCTTC.